This T cell receptor beta chain stems from a study of cytomegalovirus exposure and HLA in healthy donors. General study findings and limits: TRBV6-2, TRBV6-3 and other indistinguishable V segments were excluded.

The PCR had 60 Vbeta and 13 Jbeta primers. Original data processing: A later analysis counted 80 million or so unique TCR beta chains, 10 million to 12 million shared. Libraries were prepared by immunoSEQ multiplex PCR; TCRdb keeps only in-frame clonotypes and omits some of them. Clonal size and the V and J genes are those of that table, whereas D and trimming came from the DNA. The data contain 75,000 to 100,000 clones, around 70% of them singletons. The sample holds one count of this clone. Its antigen is not identified. The germline V and J ends were trimmed by 9 bases and 2 bases, with 18 bases remaining between them. Germline V gene data show CDR1 as SGHNT and CDR2 as YYREEE (reference sequence). CDR3 size: 16 residues.

V is TRBV5-4 and J is TRBJ2-6; TRBD2 is a possible D gene (6 bases). This receptor was identified in a female donor in good health and CMV-seronegative. The sequenced sample consisted of PBMCs. The CDR3 DNA follows: TGTGCCACCTCACGGGCGGGGCCCCCTGGGGCCAACGTCCTGACTTTC. It is translated as CATSRAGPPGANVLTF.